The present TCR beta chain was sequenced within a study of response to subunit inactivated influenza vaccine. General study results and limits: That few new T cells are recruited by each seasonal influenza vaccination was the authors' suggestion.

About this clonotype itself: Its antigen remains unidentified.

V gave up 0 bases and J gave up 2 bases, with 11 bases separating them. The CDR3 runs to 16 residues. Per germline, CDR1 LGHNA and CDR2 YNFKEQ. TCRdb reprocessed the RT-PCR reads via MiXCR and lists one record per CDR3 protein. Of approximately 500,000 distinct CDR3 sequences in the sample, around 15% were seen once. This chain uses TRBV4-2 with TRBJ2-1; D perhaps matches TRBD2 (7 bases). This receptor was taken from a man aged 45-65 years who received an inactivated influenza vaccine. The sample here was PBMCs from blood, taken approximately 12 days after vaccination. Written as DNA, the CDR3 is TGTGCCAGCAGCCAAGATGGAGGGGGGGCCTACAATGAGCAGTTCTTC. Its protein is CASSQDGGGAYNEQFF.